Below are 4 T cell receptor beta chains sequenced from a single sample in a study of cytomegalovirus exposure and HLA in healthy donors (dated by TCRdb to the late 2010s). Library generation was performed with the immunoSEQ multiplex PCR assay. TCRdb retrieved this table from immuneACCESS and kept in-frame rearrangements only. Not all clones are present; in checked studies, unresolved V genes account for under half, and no reason is known for the remainder. For this sample the table gives 250,000 to 350,000 clones, of which nearly 90% were detected only once. Jointly, the top ten make up around 0.88% of the sample. The sequenced sample was PBMCs. These receptors all come from a man between 25 and 39 years old in good health and CMV-seronegative.

J is TRBJ2-3 and V is TRBV5-1; 8 bases are shared with TRBD2. V shed 5 bases and J 3 bases; nucleotides not matched to a gene: 8. The germline gives CDR1 SGHRS, CDR2 YFSETQ. The length of the CDR3 is 15 residues. Here the CDR3 DNA reads TGCGCCAGCAGGGCCGGGGGGGCGAGGACAGATACGCAGTATTTT. Translation gives CASRAGGARTDTQYF. The full variable domain, completed using reference TRBV5-1 and TRBJ2-3, is KAGVTQTPRYLIKTRGQQVTLSCSPISGHRSVSWYQQTPGQGLQFLFEYFSETQRNKGNFPGRFSGRQFSNSRSEMNVSTLELGDSALYLCASRAGGARTDTQYFGPGTRLTVL.

With regard to this clone: Different DNA sequences within this sample yield the same CDR3. V usage is TRBV7-2 and J usage is TRBJ1-3, with 7 bases fitting TRBD1. V dropped 1 base and J dropped 0; count of bases not matched to a gene: 3. Germline loops: CDR1 SGHTA, CDR2 FQGNSA. This CDR3 region has 16 residues. The DNA for the CDR3 is TGTGCCAGCAGCTTAGTAGGGGGCTTCTCTGGAAACACCATATATTTT. This gives the protein CASSLVGGFSGNTIYF.

The V gene is TRBV5-1, the J gene TRBJ2-2; the D gene is possibly TRBD1 (5 bases). The CDR3 contains 16 residues. Trimming stripped 1 base from V and 0 bases from J, with 10 bases between. The germline V gene has CDR1 SGHRS and CDR2 YFSETQ. CDR3 bases: TGCGCCAGCAGCTTGAGAGAGACAGCGAACACCGGGGAGCTGTTTTTT. As protein: CASSLRETANTGELFF.

The V call is TRBV6-5, the J call TRBJ1-3, with D perhaps TRBD1 (5 bases). The CDR3 contains 15 residues. The germline gives CDR1 MNHEY, CDR2 SVGAGI. Trimming cost V 6 bases and J 0 bases, with 12 bases left between them. CDR3 nucleotide sequence: TGTGCCAGCAGCCGTGACAGCGCCTCTGGAAACACCATATATTTT. Amino acid sequence: CASSRDSASGNTIYF.